This TCR beta chain was profiled in a study of cytomegalovirus exposure and HLA in healthy donors. The wider study: Among the 400 or so donors who were genotyped, roughly 85% fell in the genetic ancestry cluster that is associated with self-reported Caucasian donors. Study-level findings and limits: Most TCR sequences proved rare, with some public TCRs found in many donors. Later analysis showed most CMV-associated TCR beta chains appearing HLA-restricted.

The CDR3 spans 15 residues. Trimming cost V 4 bases and J 4 bases, with 17 bases left between them. Germline CDR1 is LNHDA and CDR2 is SQIVND (reference sequence). Primers included in the PCR were 60 Vbeta and 13 Jbeta primers. Produced via immunoSEQ multiplex PCR; TCRdb's table is partial and in-frame only. The table records 100,000 to 120,000 clones, 69% of them present only once. Note on this clone: Its specificity is unknown.

This TCR came from a man younger than 45 in good health and CMV-seronegative. The sequenced sample was PBMCs. The chain links TRBV19 to TRBJ2-7, with D possibly being TRBD2 (5 bases). This CDR3 reads CASSTPERGKYEQYF. CDR3 bases: TGTGCCAGTAGTACCCCTGAGAGAGGGAAGTACGAGCAGTACTTC. Variable domain in full (rest from reference TRBV19 and TRBJ2-7): DGGITQSPKYLFRKEGQNVTLSCEQNLNHDAMYWYRQDPGQGLRLIYYSQIVNDFQKGDIAEGYSVSREKKESFPLTVTSAQKNPTAFYLCASSTPERGKYEQYFGPGTRLTVT.